A single sample is the source of the 27 T cell receptor beta chains below, sequenced in a study of tumor-infiltrating lymphocytes in primary liver carcinoma (dated by TCRdb to 2017 to 2019). Total RNA and DNA were co-extracted from approximately 20-30 mg of bulk tissue with the AllPrep DNA/RNA mini kit, without cell sorting. TCRdb records Illumina HiSeq 2500 as the sequencer. Starting from 500 to 600 ng total RNA, TCRbeta-specific cDNA was produced by reverse transcription with a constant-region primer and ProtoScript II reverse transcriptase. Construction of the TCRbeta libraries relied on three nested rounds of multiplex PCR, following a slightly modified ARM-PCR procedure. Multiplex TRBV1-TRBV30 forward primers and a Cbeta reverse primer were used in the first two PCR rounds, each of which was run for about 10 cycles. In-frame beta chains were kept once TCRdb had trimmed the public reads at Q25 with fastp and called clones with MiXCR. Duplicate CDR3 protein sequences are folded into a single record with the most common DNA and genes. The sample table holds about 64,000 distinct CDR3 sequences, of which about two thirds were seen once. The ten most abundant clones make up 30% to 40% of the sample.

The sample comprised liver tumor tissue from sampling region 4. This sample's cell subset or site label indicates: tumor region T4, right-lateral pole. These receptors were taken from a man in his forties with primary liver carcinoma and hepatitis B virus infection.

The rearrangement uses TRBV11-2 and TRBJ2-1; D remains unclear. Germline-derived CDR1 and CDR2 are SGHAT and FQNNGV. The CDR3 spans 14 residues. This CDR3 is CASSLYWLVSEQFF. DNA for the CDR3: TGTGCAAGTAGCTTATACTGGCTGGTTAGTGAGCAGTTCTTC.

The chain has TRBV30 and TRBJ2-1, with TRBD2 as a possible D gene (5 bases). CDR3 length equals 14 residues. Germline V gene sequence: CDR1 GTSNPN, CDR2 SVGIG (reference sequence). V was pared by 5 bases and J by 3 bases, with 14 bases between. The CDR3 DNA reads as TGTGCCTGGCAAGGAATGACTAACTACAATGAGCAGTTCTTC. It encodes CAWQGMTNYNEQFF.

Of note for this clonotype: The conserved closing phenylalanine or tryptophan is absent in this CDR3, likely reflecting a read error. J is TRBJ2-3 and V is TRBV5-1; D is unresolved. The CDR3 is made up of 17 amino acids. Germline V gene lookup returns CDR1 SGHRS and CDR2 YFSETQ. Trimming removed 0 bases at V and 4 bases at J, with 18 bases between. The CDR3 DNA follows: TGCGCCAGCAGCTTGGGGTCAAACACCCGGACGGCAGATACGCAGTATCTT. Its protein product is CASSLGSNTRTADTQYL.

As regards this clonotype: It is likely a read error, because the conserved phenylalanine at the end of the CDR3 is missing. The CDR3 loop reads CASNTGIREINEQFI. CDR3 coding DNA: TGTGCCAGCAACACCGGGATTAGAGAGATTAATGAGCAGTTCATC. The chain combines TRBV11-3 with TRBJ2-1, with TRBD2 as a possible D gene (5 bases). Looked up from germline, CDR1 is SGHNT and CDR2 is YENEEA. Trimming cost V 7 bases and J 7 bases, with 20 bases left between them. The CDR3 has 15 residues.

Concerning this clonotype itself: One end of the junction varies from germline; a read error may be responsible. The genes are TRBV11-2 and TRBJ1-4; D is uncertain. This CDR3 is 16 amino acids long. Germline assignment: CDR1 SGHAT and CDR2 FQNNGV. The CDR3 sequence is CASSKTPGGTNENLFF. The CDR3, as DNA: TGTGCAAGCAGCAAGACTCCAGGTGGAACAAATGAAAACCTGTTTTTT. The full variable domain, rest sourced from reference TRBV11-2 and TRBJ1-4, is EAGVAQSPRYKIIEKRQSVAFWCNPISGHATLYWYQQILGQGPKLLIQFQNNGVVDDSQLPKDRFSAERLKGVDSTLKIQPAKLEDSAVYLCASSKTPGGTNENLFFGSGTQLSVL.

As for this clonotype: Its ends do not fully match the called genes, so a read error is possible. This sequence joins TRBV10-3 and TRBJ1-1; D unresolved. CDR1 ENHRY and CDR2 SYGVKD come from the germline V gene. This CDR3 contains 14 residues. The CDR3 region is CAISEPKKHTEALF. The CDR3 DNA sequence: TGTGCAATCAGTGAGCCAAAGAAACACACTGAAGCTCTCTTT.

This clonotype was observed a single time. The chain has TRBV29-1 and TRBJ1-1; 7 nucleotides agree with TRBD1. Germline V gene sequence: CDR1 SQVTM, CDR2 ANQGSEA. This CDR3 is 13 amino acids long. The CDR3 DNA reads as TGCATCGCTGGGGACAGTGGATGCACTGAAGCTTTCTTT. Its translation: CIAGDSGCTEAFF.

The CDR3 is CSVWDPGQEYGYTF. The CDR3 DNA reads TGCAGCGTATGGGACCCGGGCCAGGAGTATGGCTACACCTTC. This chain joins TRBV29-1 and TRBJ1-2; the D gene is possibly TRBD1 (5 bases). The V end lost 6 bases, the J end lost 5 bases, and 19 bases lay between the germline ends. Germline CDR1 is SQVTM and CDR2 is ANQGSEA. The CDR3 has 14 amino acids. The full variable domain, with the rest looked up from reference TRBV29-1 and TRBJ1-2, is SAVISQKPSRDICQRGTSLTIQCQVDSQVTMMFWYRQQPGQSLTLIATANQGSEATYESGFVIDKFPISRPNLTFSTLTVSNMSPEDSSIYLCSVWDPGQEYGYTFGSGTRLTVV.

This clonotype was counted at least ten times. For the CDR3, the DNA is TGTGCCAGCAGCACCAGGGGTGGTGGAGCTTTCTTT. This encodes CASSTRGGGAFF. This sequence joins TRBV13 and TRBJ1-1; tentatively, D is TRBD1 (6 bases). This CDR3 has 12 amino acids. The V end was cut by 5 bases, the J end by 10 bases, with 14 bases between. Germline loops: CDR1 PRHDT, CDR2 FYEKMQ (reference sequence).

This clonotype was seen more than once but under ten times. This may stem from a read error, because a much larger clone lies one nucleotide away. V is TRBV11-2 and J is TRBJ2-6; perhaps TRBD1 as D (5 bases). This CDR3 region has 15 residues. CDR1 is SGHAT and CDR2 is FQNNGV in the germline V gene. The CDR3 DNA is TGTGCCAGCAGCTTGGTTATCTCTGGGGCCAACATCCTGACTTTT. It codes for CASSLVISGANILTF.

This clonotype was counted only a few times. This chain uses TRBV4-1 with TRBJ2-1; D possibly corresponds to TRBD2 (5 bases). V was cut by 0 bases and J by 9 bases, with 27 bases left in between. Per germline, CDR1 MGHRA and CDR2 YSYEKL. The CDR3 runs to 19 residues. Here the CDR3 DNA reads TGCGCCAGCAGCCAAGATCGCCGGGCCCTTATGAGTAAACGGGGTGAGCAGTTCTTC. This encodes CASSQDRRALMSKRGEQFF.

Turning to this clonotype: The junction and the germline gene differ at one end; a read error may be behind it. V is TRBV6-5 and J is TRBJ2-7; possible D gene TRBD2, 5 bases. CDR1 is MNHEY and CDR2 is SVGAGI in the germline V gene. The CDR3 spans 14 residues. This chain's CDR3 is CASSYSNGNSEQCF. CDR3 nucleotide sequence: TGCGCCAGCAGTTACTCTAACGGGAATAGCGAGCAGTGCTTC.

This chain uses TRBV11-2 with TRBJ2-4, with a weak D call TRBD1 (5 bases). The CDR3 is 18 residues long. The germline V gene has CDR1 SGHAT and CDR2 FQNNGV. The CDR3 coding sequence is TGTAGCAGCAGCCCAACTGGGGCTTCCACGGTGACCAAAAACATTCAGTACTTC. Residues: CSSSPTGASTVTKNIQYF.

This clonotype has a count of ten or more. The junction differs from germline at one of its ends, possibly a read error. The V gene is TRBV6-5, the J gene TRBJ2-1; D remains unclear. The CDR3 is 13 residues long. The germline gives CDR1 MNHEY, CDR2 SVGAGI. CDR3 DNA: TGTGCCAGCAGTTCCGGCCCTTACAATGAGAAGTTCTTC. Encoded protein: CASSSGPYNEKFF.

For this clonotype: Sequence at one end of the junction differs from germline and may be a read error. This chain joins TRBV29-1 and TRBJ1-2; D call uncertain. The CDR3 extends over 14 amino acids. Germline-derived CDR1 and CDR2 are SQVTM and ANQGSEA. CDR3: CRVEADGAHYGYTF. The CDR3 nucleotides read TGCAGAGTTGAAGCAGACGGAGCGCACTATGGCTACACCTTC.

Only a few counts were recorded for this clonotype. CDR3 DNA: TGTGCCAGCAGCCTCGGGACTAGCGGGAGGCATGAGCAGTTCTTC. It yields the protein CASSLGTSGRHEQFF. The J gene is TRBJ2-1, the V gene TRBV9, with 15 bases lining up with TRBD2. CDR3 length: 15 residues. Germline values: CDR1 SGDLS, CDR2 YYNGEE. V gave up 4 bases and J gave up 8 bases; unmatched junction bases: 4.

A single count supports this clonotype. The rearrangement uses TRBV11-2 and TRBJ1-1, with a tentative D call TRBD1 (5 bases). The ends were cut back, 7 bases at V and 6 bases at J, with 18 bases in the middle. Germline V lookup: CDR1 SGHAT, CDR2 FQNNGV. The CDR3 consists of 14 residues. CDR3 in DNA: TGTGCCAGCACTGGTGTCAGGGTCAACGCTGAAGCTTTCTTT. Residues: CASTGVRVNAEAFF.

Of note for this clonotype: Given a much more abundant clone one base away, this may be a read error. V gene TRBV7-3 combines with J gene TRBJ1-4, with D perhaps matching TRBD1 (5 bases). The CDR3 sequence is 17 residues long. In germline, CDR1 is SGHTA, CDR2 FQGTGA. CDR3 coding DNA: TGTGCCAGAAGCTTACCCTCCGACCTCAGGGTTGATGAAAAACTGTTTTTT. It is translated as CARSLPSDLRVDEKLFF. The entire variable domain, with the rest obtained from reference TRBV7-3 and TRBJ1-4, is as follows: GAGVSQTPSNKVTEKGKYVELRCDPISGHTALYWYRQSLGQGPEFLIYFQGTGAADDSGLPNDRFFAVRPEGSVSTLKIQRTERGDSAVYLCARSLPSDLRVDEKLFFGSGTQLSVL.

Points on this clonotype: A junction boundary mismatches the germline segment, possibly from a read error. The chain has TRBV12-3 or TRBV12-4 and TRBJ1-2; possibly TRBD1 for D (6 bases). CDR3 length: 15 amino acids. The DNA of the CDR3 is TGTGTCAGCAGTTTATGGGCGGACAGCGAGAGGGGCTACACCTTC. It translates to CVSSLWADSERGYTF.

Details on this clonotype: This may come from a read error, since a much larger clone is one base off. This rearrangement joins TRBV18 to TRBJ2-1; D might be TRBD1 or TRBD2, each matching 5 bases. V lost 4 bases and J lost 5, with 18 bases in between. The CDR3 has 16 amino acids. Per the germline V gene, CDR1 is KGHSH and CDR2 is LQKENI. The DNA of the CDR3 is TGTGCCAGCTCACTAACCGTCCCTAGAGGGGACAATGAGCAGTTCTTC. Amino acids: CASSLTVPRGDNEQFF.

The rearrangement joins TRBV29-1 to TRBJ1-1; D is possibly TRBD1 (5 bases). Germline CDR1 and CDR2: SQVTM and ANQGSEA. The CDR3 loop spans 13 amino acids. CDR3 bases: TGCCGCATTGTTTGTGCGGGGGTTACTGAAGCTTTCTTT. This sequence encodes CRIVCAGVTEAFF.

To note about this clonotype: One end of the junction varies from germline; a read error may be responsible. The rearrangement uses TRBV11-2 and TRBJ1-4, with D uncertain. CDR1 is SGHAT, CDR2 FQNNGV, per germline. The CDR3 spans 16 residues. The CDR3 region is CASRKTPRGTNEKLLF. The DNA of the CDR3 is TGTGCCAGCAGAAAGACTCCAAGAGGAACAAATGAAAAGCTGTTATTT.

Regarding this clonotype: As the CDR3 is not closed by the conserved phenylalanine or tryptophan, this likely results from a read error. This sequence joins TRBV6-2 or TRBV6-3 and TRBJ1-1; unclear D gene. This CDR3 is 14 amino acids long. CDR1 is MNHEY and CDR2 is SVGEGT in the germline V gene. The CDR3 protein is CASSCPELNTEAFL. The DNA for the CDR3 is TGTGCCAGCAGTTGCCCAGAGCTGAACACTGAGGCTTTCTTA.

About this clonotype: The CDR3 does not end in the conserved phenylalanine or tryptophan, so this is likely a read error. CDR3 protein: CSAIGQGNEAFY. The DNA for the CDR3 is TGCAGCGCCATCGGACAGGGGAATGAAGCTTTCTAT. The rearrangement links TRBV29-1 to TRBJ1-1, with 9 bases aligning to TRBD1. The CDR3 runs to 12 residues. Trimming at V came to 7 bases and at J to 7 bases, leaving 7 bases not matched to a gene. The germline CDR1 and CDR2 sequences are SQVTM and ANQGSEA.

A word on this clonotype: Likely a read error: the CDR3 ends without its conserved phenylalanine or tryptophan. V is TRBV11-2 and J is TRBJ2-5; tentative D call: TRBD2 (6 bases). Looked up from germline, CDR1 is SGHAT and CDR2 is FQNNGV. The CDR3 spans 16 residues. The CDR3: CTSRSRDSAHQETQYL. CDR3 nucleotides: TGTACCAGCCGATCCCGGGACTCGGCCCACCAAGAGACCCAGTACCTC.

Regarding this clonotype: One junction end does not reproduce the germline sequence, and a read error may be involved. The gene calls are TRBV4-1 and TRBJ2-7; 11 nucleotides line up with TRBD1. This CDR3 has 15 residues. Germline V gene sequence: CDR1 MGHRA, CDR2 YSYEKL. CDR3 DNA: TGCGCCAGCATCACCCGGACAGGGGGCTCCTACGAGCAGTCCTTC. This sequence encodes CASITRTGGSYEQSF.

This clonotype was recorded once. CDR3 sequence (DNA): TGTGCCAGCAGCCCCCAGGGGGCTGGGGCCAACGTCCTGACTTTC. Translated, it gives CASSPQGAGANVLTF. The V and J genes are TRBV12-3 or TRBV12-4 and TRBJ2-6; 7 bases agree with TRBD1. Trimming at V came to 6 bases and at J to 2 bases, leaving 4 bases not matched to a gene. The CDR3 totals 15 residues.